The rows below give T cell receptor beta chains drawn from one sample of a study of cytomegalovirus exposure and HLA in healthy donors. Clones were sequenced by immunoSEQ multiplex PCR, and TCRdb holds only the in-frame ones, with some missing. Seen here are 150,000 to 200,000 clones, under 9.5% observed once, and the top ten hold over 1%. The source material was PBMCs. The receptors were gathered from a woman in her 30s in good health and CMV-seropositive. Both conserved end residues are part of each CDR3. D genes are given only for firm matches. Clone size is given for some rows only: seen once, a few or many times, or a class if the clone is expanded.

v_gene: TRBV5-8
abundance: NA
len: 12
d_gene: NA
j_gene: TRBJ1-2
CDR3aa: CASSLAWEGYTF
CDR3nt: TGTGCCAGCAGCTTGGCTTGGGAGGGCTACACCTTC

v_gene: TRBV7-2
abundance: few
len: 14
d_gene: NA
j_gene: TRBJ1-1
CDR3aa: CASSFKGGNTEAFF
CDR3nt: TGTGCCAGCAGCTTTAAGGGAGGGAACACTGAAGCTTTCTTT

v_gene: TRBV29-1
abundance: NA
len: 15
d_gene: TRBD1
j_gene: TRBJ1-1
CDR3aa: CSVEVGTGGPGEAFF
CDR3nt: TGCAGCGTTGAGGTGGGGACAGGAGGCCCGGGTGAAGCTTTCTTT

v_gene: TRBV18
abundance: NA
len: 16
d_gene: TRBD1
j_gene: TRBJ2-3
CDR3aa: CASSPQTGGPTDTQYF
CDR3nt: TGTGCCAGCTCACCCCAGACAGGGGGGCCCACAGATACGCAGTATTTT

v_gene: TRBV2
abundance: few
len: 14
d_gene: TRBD1
j_gene: TRBJ2-2
CDR3aa: CASRGQGKTGELFF
CDR3nt: TGTGCCAGCAGGGGACAGGGAAAAACCGGGGAGCTGTTTTTT

v_gene: TRBV30
abundance: NA
len: 18
d_gene: NA
j_gene: TRBJ1-6
CDR3aa: CAWISGGQANLNNSPLHF
CDR3nt: TGTGCCTGGATATCAGGCGGGCAGGCAAATTTAAATAATTCACCCCTCCACTTT

v_gene: TRBV6-1
abundance: few
len: 14
d_gene: TRBD1
j_gene: TRBJ1-4
CDR3aa: CASRFLTGDEKLFF
CDR3nt: TGTGCCAGCAGGTTCCTGACAGGGGACGAAAAACTGTTTTTT

v_gene: TRBV6-5
abundance: few
len: 14
d_gene: NA
j_gene: TRBJ1-1
CDR3aa: CASSRYRANTEAFF
CDR3nt: TGTGCCAGCAGTCGATACAGGGCAAACACTGAAGCTTTCTTT

v_gene: TRBV30
abundance: NA
len: 13
d_gene: NA
j_gene: TRBJ1-4
CDR3aa: CAWGAATNEKLFF
CDR3nt: TGTGCCTGGGGGGCTGCGACTAATGAAAAACTGTTTTTT

v_gene: TRBV23-1
abundance: NA
len: 11
d_gene: NA
j_gene: TRBJ2-5
CDR3aa: CATEPGETQYF
CDR3nt: TGCGCCACGGAACCGGGGGAGACCCAGTACTTC

v_gene: TRBV9
abundance: NA
len: 17
d_gene: TRBD2
j_gene: TRBJ2-2
CDR3aa: CASRPGLAGGNTGELFF
CDR3nt: TGTGCCAGCAGACCAGGACTAGCGGGCGGGAACACCGGGGAGCTGTTTTTT

v_gene: TRBV7-9
abundance: few
len: 15
d_gene: TRBD2
j_gene: TRBJ2-3
CDR3aa: CASSFFLAGPQGEYF
CDR3nt: TGTGCCAGCAGCTTCTTTCTAGCGGGTCCTCAAGGGGAGTATTTT

v_gene: TRBV7-3
abundance: NA
len: 13
d_gene: NA
j_gene: TRBJ2-7
CDR3aa: CASGNTGSYEQYF
CDR3nt: TGTGCCAGCGGGAATACAGGTTCCTACGAGCAGTACTTC

v_gene: TRBV7-9
abundance: few
len: 14
d_gene: NA
j_gene: TRBJ2-7
CDR3aa: CASSLVAASYEQYF
CDR3nt: TGTGCCAGCAGCTTAGTAGCGGCATCTTACGAGCAGTACTTC

v_gene: TRBV6-5
abundance: few
len: 14
d_gene: NA
j_gene: TRBJ1-1
CDR3aa: CASSPLNLRDKAFF
CDR3nt: TGTGCCAGCAGTCCGCTAAACCTCCGGGACAAAGCTTTCTTT

v_gene: TRBV5-1
abundance: few
len: 19
d_gene: NA
j_gene: TRBJ1-2
CDR3aa: CASSIRGECAVCANYGYTF
CDR3nt: TGCGCCAGCAGCATCAGGGGAGAATGCGCCGTGTGCGCTAACTATGGCTACACCTTC

v_gene: TRBV5-1
abundance: few
len: 13
d_gene: NA
j_gene: TRBJ2-7
CDR3aa: CASSSRGGDEQYF
CDR3nt: TGCGCCAGCAGCTCTAGGGGGGGAGACGAGCAGTACTTC

v_gene: TRBV10-2
abundance: NA
len: 12
d_gene: NA
j_gene: TRBJ1-1
CDR3aa: CASSRDLAEAFF
CDR3nt: TGCGCCAGCAGCAGGGATTTGGCTGAAGCTTTCTTT

v_gene: TRBV7-9
abundance: few
len: 13
d_gene: NA
j_gene: TRBJ2-7
CDR3aa: CASSIGSSYEQYF
CDR3nt: TGTGCCAGCAGCATCGGGAGCTCCTACGAGCAGTACTTC

v_gene: TRBV2
abundance: NA
len: 14
d_gene: TRBD2
j_gene: TRBJ2-3
CDR3aa: CASSIAGGPDTQYF
CDR3nt: TGTGCCAGCAGTATAGCGGGAGGGCCAGATACGCAGTATTTT

v_gene: TRBV7-2
abundance: few
len: 17
d_gene: TRBD2
j_gene: TRBJ2-3
CDR3aa: CASSIQTSGRATDTQYF
CDR3nt: TGTGCCAGCAGCATCCAGACTAGCGGGAGGGCCACAGATACGCAGTATTTT

v_gene: TRBV6-5
abundance: NA
len: 15
d_gene: NA
j_gene: TRBJ2-2
CDR3aa: CASRPGSSNTGELFF
CDR3nt: TGTGCCAGCAGGCCCGGGAGCTCCAACACCGGGGAGCTGTTTTTT

v_gene: TRBV9
abundance: NA
len: 13
d_gene: TRBD2
j_gene: TRBJ2-3
CDR3aa: CASNREDADTQYF
CDR3nt: TGTGCCAGCAACCGGGAGGACGCAGATACGCAGTATTTT

v_gene: TRBV6-6
abundance: few
len: 15
d_gene: TRBD1
j_gene: TRBJ2-3
CDR3aa: CATGKGTGGTDTQYF
CDR3nt: TGTGCCACCGGGAAAGGGACAGGGGGCACAGATACGCAGTATTTT

v_gene: TRBV19
abundance: NA
len: 14
d_gene: NA
j_gene: TRBJ2-1
CDR3aa: CASSWPGAYNEQFF
CDR3nt: TGTGCCAGTAGTTGGCCAGGGGCCTACAATGAGCAGTTCTTC

v_gene: TRBV6-1
abundance: few
len: 15
d_gene: TRBD1
j_gene: TRBJ1-1
CDR3aa: CASSRQGAMNTEAFF
CDR3nt: TGTGCCAGCAGTAGACAGGGGGCTATGAACACTGAAGCTTTCTTT

v_gene: TRBV4-1
abundance: few
len: 16
d_gene: TRBD1
j_gene: TRBJ2-1
CDR3aa: CASSQRAGTGYNEQFF
CDR3nt: TGCGCCAGCAGCCAACGGGCCGGGACAGGGTACAATGAGCAGTTCTTC

v_gene: TRBV5-5
abundance: NA
len: 16
d_gene: TRBD2
j_gene: TRBJ2-5
CDR3aa: CASSLLAGGDRETQYF
CDR3nt: TGTGCCAGCAGCTTGCTAGCGGGAGGAGATCGAGAGACCCAGTACTTC

v_gene: TRBV5-1
abundance: few
len: 14
d_gene: NA
j_gene: TRBJ1-3
CDR3aa: CASSLGHSGNTIYF
CDR3nt: TGCGCCAGCAGCTTGGGACACTCTGGAAACACCATATATTTT

v_gene: TRBV10-2
abundance: NA
len: 13
d_gene: TRBD1
j_gene: TRBJ2-7
CDR3aa: CASSEQGPGEQYF
CDR3nt: TGCGCCAGCAGTGAACAGGGGCCCGGCGAGCAGTACTTC

v_gene: TRBV7-9
abundance: few
len: 12
d_gene: NA
j_gene: TRBJ1-1
CDR3aa: CASSLGADKAFF
CDR3nt: TGTGCCAGCAGCTTAGGGGCAGACAAAGCTTTCTTT

v_gene: TRBV15
abundance: few
len: 12
d_gene: NA
j_gene: TRBJ1-2
CDR3aa: CATSRAGYGYTF
CDR3nt: TGTGCCACCAGCCGAGCGGGCTATGGCTACACCTTC

v_gene: TRBV6-6
abundance: NA
len: 14
d_gene: NA
j_gene: TRBJ2-5
CDR3aa: CASSYTGIVETQYF
CDR3nt: TGTGCCAGCAGTTACACAGGGATAGTCGAGACCCAGTACTTC

v_gene: TRBV7-9
abundance: NA
len: 18
d_gene: TRBD2
j_gene: TRBJ2-6
CDR3aa: CASSHGLEGASGANVLTF
CDR3nt: TGTGCCAGCAGCCATGGACTAGAGGGAGCATCTGGGGCCAACGTCCTGACTTTC

v_gene: TRBV7-9
abundance: few
len: 15
d_gene: NA
j_gene: TRBJ1-4
CDR3aa: CASSLARQGGEKLFF
CDR3nt: TGTGCCAGCAGCTTAGCGCGTCAGGGTGGTGAAAAACTGTTTTTT

v_gene: TRBV20-1
abundance: few
len: 11
d_gene: NA
j_gene: TRBJ1-4
CDR3aa: CSARQGEKLFF
CDR3nt: TGCAGTGCTAGACAGGGGGAAAAACTGTTTTTT

v_gene: TRBV12-5
abundance: few
len: 15
d_gene: NA
j_gene: TRBJ2-1
CDR3aa: CASGVGQSSYNEQFF
CDR3nt: TGTGCTTCGGGCGTGGGACAATCCTCCTACAATGAGCAGTTCTTC

v_gene: TRBV18
abundance: NA
len: 14
d_gene: TRBD1
j_gene: TRBJ1-2
CDR3aa: CASKPGQGEYGYTF
CDR3nt: TGTGCCAGCAAACCGGGACAGGGGGAATATGGCTACACCTTC

v_gene: TRBV7-9
abundance: NA
len: 14
d_gene: TRBD1
j_gene: TRBJ2-7
CDR3aa: CASSLTWTGSEQYF
CDR3nt: TGTGCCAGCAGTCTTACTTGGACAGGGAGCGAGCAGTACTTC

v_gene: TRBV23-1
abundance: NA
len: 17
d_gene: NA
j_gene: TRBJ1-5
CDR3aa: CASSQPFQGTPQWPQHF
CDR3nt: TGCGCCAGCAGTCAACCCTTCCAGGGGACCCCGCAGTGGCCCCAGCATTTT